Listed below are T cell receptor beta chains from one sample, sequenced in a study of blood T cell repertoires in COVID-19. TCRdb keeps only in-frame clones here, not all; method: immunoSEQ multiplex PCR. This table holds about 170,000 clones, around 93% found once. Sequencing was done on a sample of peripheral blood. All receptors derive from a man younger than 45 with COVID-19, enrolled during active disease. Each CDR3 is given with its conserved first and last residue. Fields, in order: J gene, clone size, D gene, V gene, CDR3 DNA, CDR3 protein. The D gene is left open where the match is weak. A clone size is listed for some rows: how often the clone was seen (once, few, many), or a class if it is expanded.

>TRBJ2-1|NA|TRBD2|TRBV28
TGTGCCAGCAGTGTAGTGACGGGAGGGGTCTACAATGAGCAGTTCTTC
CASSVVTGGVYNEQFF
>TRBJ2-1|NA|NA|TRBV2
TGTGCCAGCGGGGGCGGGTGGATGAATGAGCAGTTCTTC
CASGGGWMNEQFF
>TRBJ1-4|NA|NA|TRBV20-1
TGCAGTGCTAGAGATCCCGGGGAACTGTTTTTT
CSARDPGELFF
>TRBJ1-3|NA|TRBD1|TRBV18
TGTGCCAGCTCACCTGGACAGGGAGGCGGAAACACCATATATTTT
CASSPGQGGGNTIYF
>TRBJ2-7|NA|TRBD2|TRBV2
TGTGCCAGCAACGGTGAGCGGGAGGCATCTTACTACGAGCAGTACTTC
CASNGEREASYYEQYF
>TRBJ1-4|NA|NA|TRBV25-1
TGTGCCAGCCGAAGGAGGGGCAGGGTTGAAAAACTGTTTTTT
CASRRRGRVEKLFF
>TRBJ1-5|NA|NA|TRBV5-5
TGTGCCAGCAGCTTGGGACAGCTTCAGCCCCAGCATTTT
CASSLGQLQPQHF
>TRBJ1-1|NA|NA|TRBV29-1
TGCAGCGTCAGTGTTATGAACACTGAAGCTTTCTTT
CSVSVMNTEAFF
>TRBJ1-1|NA|TRBD1|TRBV4-3
TGCGCCAGCAGCCAAGGGGGACAGGGGGCCTCTGAAGCTTTCTTT
CASSQGGQGASEAFF
>TRBJ2-3|NA|TRBD1|TRBV29-1
TGCAGCGAATACAGGGGAGGCACAGATACGCAGTATTTT
CSEYRGGTDTQYF
>TRBJ2-2|NA|TRBD1|TRBV18
TGTGCCAGCTCACCAAGACAGGGTGACACCGGGGAGCTGTTTTTT
CASSPRQGDTGELFF
>TRBJ1-1|NA|NA|TRBV2
TGTGCCAGCAGTGAAGCCATGGGGCACTTGAACACTGAAGCTTTCTTT
CASSEAMGHLNTEAFF
>TRBJ2-7|NA|TRBD1|TRBV3-1/TRBV3-2
TGTGCCAGCAGCCAAGAAGTGGGACAGGGTGGCGAGCAGTACTTC
CASSQEVGQGGEQYF
>TRBJ1-2|NA|NA|TRBV19
TGTGCCAGTAGGACACAGGGAATCTATGGCTACACCTTC
CASRTQGIYGYTF
>TRBJ1-6|NA|NA|TRBV28
TGTGCCAGCAGTTTTTTAGGGGATAGCTCCTATAATTCACCCCTCCACTTT
CASSFLGDSSYNSPLHF
>TRBJ2-1|NA|TRBD2|TRBV5-4
TGTGCCAGCGGAAGTCTTAGCGGGATGAGGAATGAGCAGTTCTTC
CASGSLSGMRNEQFF
>TRBJ1-2|NA|NA|TRBV6-6
TGTGCCAGCAGTTACGGAGGTAACTATGGCTACACCTTC
CASSYGGNYGYTF
>TRBJ1-2|NA|TRBD1|TRBV30
TGTGCCTGGAGTGTATCGACAGGGGGAAGGAATGGCTACACCTTC
CAWSVSTGGRNGYTF
>TRBJ1-5|NA|NA|TRBV27
TGTGCCAGCAGTTCAGGGTCTGAGGGCAATCAGCCCCAGCATTTT
CASSSGSEGNQPQHF
>TRBJ2-1|NA|NA|TRBV7-2
TGTGCCAGCACATTAGTAGATAGCTCCTACAATGAGCAGTTCTTC
CASTLVDSSYNEQFF
>TRBJ1-4|once|NA|TRBV18
TGTGCCAGCTCACCCCGGACAGTAACTAATGAAAAACTGTTTTTT
CASSPRTVTNEKLFF
>TRBJ2-4|few|TRBD1|TRBV6-6
TGTGCCAGCAGCTCGGACAGGGAGACCAAAAACATTCAGTACTTC
CASSSDRETKNIQYF
>TRBJ2-1|NA|TRBD2|TRBV4-3
TGCGCCAGCAGCCAAGATGTCACGAGACTAGCGGGAGGGGCAGATGAGCAGTTCTTC
CASSQDVTRLAGGADEQFF
>TRBJ1-5|NA|NA|TRBV11-1
TGTGCCAGCAGCCTTTCGGTAAATCAGCCCCAGCATTTT
CASSLSVNQPQHF
>TRBJ2-7|NA|TRBD1|TRBV24-1
TGTGCCACCAGTGATTTCTCCGGGACAGGGTTGTACTTC
CATSDFSGTGLYF
>TRBJ2-5|NA|NA|TRBV18
TGTGCCAGCTCACCACCGGGTTATACAGGATCGGAGACCCAGTACTTC
CASSPPGYTGSETQYF
>TRBJ1-4|NA|NA|TRBV7-9
TGTGCCAGCACTCAACAACGGGGGGAACTGTTTTTT
CASTQQRGELFF